This T cell receptor (beta chain) appears in the sequencing data of a study of beta chain features in type 1 diabetes. Study-level results: People with Type 1 diabetes carried modestly yet significantly shorter TCRB CDR3s in all four CD4+ subsets. The naive, central memory and Treg TCRB repertoires showed an apparent similarity that was greater among patients than among healthy donors. Lower insertion and higher deletion counts appeared at VDJ junctions in type 1 diabetes patients.

As for this clone: Antigen: not known.

As every portion of the isolated RNA was reverse transcribed, the sequencing read expressed TCRB transcripts. Sequencing was performed with immunoSEQ multiplex PCR; in TCRdb, only in-frame clones are kept and a portion is missing. The sample includes almost 350,000 clones, around 20% of them seen just once. CDR3 length: 15 amino acids. Germline V CDR1 and CDR2: SGHRS, YFSETQ. V shed 4 bases and J shed 0 bases, with 13 bases lying between them. Sequencing used naive CD4+ T cells from blood. The chain couples TRBV5-1 to TRBJ1-1, with D perhaps matching TRBD1 (6 bases). This TCR came from a woman in her late teens or twenties in good health. Here the CDR3 DNA reads TGCGCCAGCAGCCCTGGGGGGGCCATGAACACTGAAGCTTTCTTT. Amino acids: CASSPGGAMNTEAFF.